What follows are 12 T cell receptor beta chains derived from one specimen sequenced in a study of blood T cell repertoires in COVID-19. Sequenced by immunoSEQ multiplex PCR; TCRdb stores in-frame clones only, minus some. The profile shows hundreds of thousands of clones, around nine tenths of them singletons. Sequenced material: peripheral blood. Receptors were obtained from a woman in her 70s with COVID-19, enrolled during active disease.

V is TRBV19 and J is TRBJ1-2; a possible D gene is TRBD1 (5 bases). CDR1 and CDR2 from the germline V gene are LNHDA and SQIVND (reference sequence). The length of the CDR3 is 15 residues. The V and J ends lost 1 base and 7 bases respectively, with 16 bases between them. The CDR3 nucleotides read TGTGCCAGTAGTATAGGCCAGGGTGGTTCTTTTGGCTACACCTTC. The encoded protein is CASSIGQGGSFGYTF.

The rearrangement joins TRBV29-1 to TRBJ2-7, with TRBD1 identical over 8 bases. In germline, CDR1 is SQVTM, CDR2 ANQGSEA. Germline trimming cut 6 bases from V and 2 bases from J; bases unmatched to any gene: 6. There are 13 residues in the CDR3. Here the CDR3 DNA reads TGCAGCGTAATGACAGGGGCTACCTACGAGCAGTACTTC. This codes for CSVMTGATYEQYF.

The CDR3 DNA sequence: TGCGCCAGCAGCCAAGCTCTGACAGCTTTTGGAAACACCATATATTTT. It yields the protein CASSQALTAFGNTIYF. The chain couples TRBV4-1 to TRBJ1-3; D perhaps matches TRBD1 (5 bases). The CDR3 loop spans 16 amino acids. Germline V gives CDR1 MGHRA, CDR2 YSYEKL. V lost 1 base and J lost 3, with 13 bases in between.

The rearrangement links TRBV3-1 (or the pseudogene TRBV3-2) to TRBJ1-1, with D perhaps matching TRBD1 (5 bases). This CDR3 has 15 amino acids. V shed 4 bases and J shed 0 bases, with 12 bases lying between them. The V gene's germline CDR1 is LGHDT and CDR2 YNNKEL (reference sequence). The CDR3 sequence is CASSRREGMNTEAFF. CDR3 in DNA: TGTGCCAGCAGCCGCAGGGAGGGGATGAACACTGAAGCTTTCTTT.

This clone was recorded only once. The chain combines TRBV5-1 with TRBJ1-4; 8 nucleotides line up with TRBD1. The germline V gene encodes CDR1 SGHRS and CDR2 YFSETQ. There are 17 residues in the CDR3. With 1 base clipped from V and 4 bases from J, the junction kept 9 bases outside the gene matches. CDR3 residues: CASSLSQGAQGNEKLFF. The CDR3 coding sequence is TGCGCCAGCAGCTTGTCCCAGGGGGCGCAGGGTAATGAAAAACTGTTTTTT.

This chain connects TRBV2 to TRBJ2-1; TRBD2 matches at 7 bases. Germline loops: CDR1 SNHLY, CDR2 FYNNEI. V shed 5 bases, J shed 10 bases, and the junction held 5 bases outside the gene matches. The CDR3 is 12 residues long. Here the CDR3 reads CASSPGGSEQFF. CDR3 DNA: TGTGCCAGCAGTCCGGGGGGAAGCGAGCAGTTCTTC.

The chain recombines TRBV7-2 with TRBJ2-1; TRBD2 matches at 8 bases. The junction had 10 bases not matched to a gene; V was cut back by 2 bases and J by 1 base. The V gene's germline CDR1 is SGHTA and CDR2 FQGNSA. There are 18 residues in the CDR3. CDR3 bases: TGTGCCAGCAGCTTACGGCGGGGGGCTATTGGGTCCTACAATGAGCAGTTCTTC. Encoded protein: CASSLRRGAIGSYNEQFF. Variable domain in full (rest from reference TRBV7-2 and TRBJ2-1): GAGVSQSPSNKVTEKGKDVELRCDPISGHTALYWYRQSLGQGLEFLIYFQGNSAPDKSGLPSDRFSAERTGGSVSTLTIQRTQQEDSAVYLCASSLRRGAIGSYNEQFFGPGTRLTVL.

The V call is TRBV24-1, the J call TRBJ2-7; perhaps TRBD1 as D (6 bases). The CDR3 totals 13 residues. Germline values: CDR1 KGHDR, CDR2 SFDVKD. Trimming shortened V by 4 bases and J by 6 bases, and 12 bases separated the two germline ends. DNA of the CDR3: TGTGCCACCAGTGAAACCACAGGGCTCGAGCAGTACTTC. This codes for CATSETTGLEQYF.

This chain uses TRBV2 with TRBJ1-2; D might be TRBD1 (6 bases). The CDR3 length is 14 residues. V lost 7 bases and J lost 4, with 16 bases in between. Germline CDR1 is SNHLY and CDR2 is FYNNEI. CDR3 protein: CASKGEGIFYGYTF. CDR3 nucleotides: TGTGCCAGCAAGGGGGAGGGGATCTTCTATGGCTACACCTTC.

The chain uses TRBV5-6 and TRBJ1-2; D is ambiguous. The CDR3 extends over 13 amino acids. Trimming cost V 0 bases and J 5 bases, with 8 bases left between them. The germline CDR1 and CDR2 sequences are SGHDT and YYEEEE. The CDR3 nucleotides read TGTGCCAGCAGCTTGGGTCACTATTATGGCTACACCTTC. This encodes CASSLGHYYGYTF.

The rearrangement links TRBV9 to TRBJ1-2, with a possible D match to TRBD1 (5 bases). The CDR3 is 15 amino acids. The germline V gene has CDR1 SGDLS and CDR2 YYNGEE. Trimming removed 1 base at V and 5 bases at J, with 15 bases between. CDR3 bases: TGTGCCAGCAGCGTAACCCCGGGGGGTAGGTATGGCTACACCTTC. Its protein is CASSVTPGGRYGYTF.

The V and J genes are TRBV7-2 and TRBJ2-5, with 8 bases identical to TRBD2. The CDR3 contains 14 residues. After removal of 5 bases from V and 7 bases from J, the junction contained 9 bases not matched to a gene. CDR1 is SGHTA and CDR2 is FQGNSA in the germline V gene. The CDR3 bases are TGTGCCAGCAGCACGGGGGGGACCCGGGTGACCCAGTACTTC. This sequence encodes CASSTGGTRVTQYF.